This is a list of T cell receptor beta chains from one sample in a study of memory CD4+ T cells and cytomegalovirus serostatus. TCRdb's copy holds only in-frame clones and misses some; the assay was immunoSEQ multiplex PCR. The data contain just over 45,000 clones, around 74% of them singletons. The sample was memory CD4+ T cells from blood. Receptor source: an adult in good health and CMV-seronegative. CDR3s include the opening cysteine and the closing phenylalanine or tryptophan. Fields, in order: clone size, D gene, J gene, V gene, CDR3 protein, CDR3 DNA. A D gene is named only where the DNA matches it firmly. A clone size is listed for some rows: how often the clone was seen (once, few, many), or a class if it is expanded.

>.|TRBD1|TRBJ2-2|TRBV4-2
CASSQEGTGALTGELFF
TGTGCCAGCAGCCAAGAGGGGACAGGCGCTCTCACCGGGGAGCTGTTTTTT
>.|.|TRBJ2-5|TRBV5-6
CASSVRAGQETQYF
TGTGCCAGCAGCGTCCGGGCCGGACAAGAGACCCAGTACTTC
>few|TRBD1|TRBJ1-5|TRBV10-3
CAISESAGGAFNQPQHF
TGTGCCATCAGTGAGTCCGCAGGGGGCGCCTTCAATCAGCCCCAGCATTTT
>.|.|TRBJ2-3|TRBV5-1
CASSLAGGGGTDTQYF
TGCGCCAGCAGCTTGGCCGGAGGGGGCGGAACAGATACGCAGTATTTT
>.|.|TRBJ1-5|TRBV5-1
CASSLEPRGSNQPQHF
TGCGCCAGCAGCTTAGAACCGCGGGGTAGCAATCAGCCCCAGCATTTT
>.|.|TRBJ1-2|TRBV15
CATSSRPSPYGYTF
TGTGCCACCAGCAGTAGACCTTCCCCCTATGGCTACACCTTC
>once|.|TRBJ1-2|TRBV7-9
CASSLGGSPNYGYTF
TGTGCCAGCAGCTTAGGGGGAAGCCCTAACTATGGCTACACCTTC
>once|.|TRBJ1-4|TRBV5-4
CASSLRGGLNEKLFF
TGTGCCAGCAGCCTTCGAGGGGGTTTGAATGAAAAACTGTTTTTT
>.|TRBD1|TRBJ2-1|TRBV19
CAERGRGNNEQFF
TGTGCCGAACGGGGCAGGGGGAACAATGAGCAGTTCTTC
>.|.|TRBJ1-2|TRBV5-1
CASSLVVDRPYTF
TGCGCCAGCAGCTTGGTTGTCGACCGACCCTACACCTTC
>.|.|TRBJ2-1|TRBV7-2
CASSWKGDEQFF
TGTGCCAGCAGCTGGAAGGGCGATGAGCAGTTCTTC
>.|.|TRBJ2-3|TRBV18
CASSGGGTDTQYF
TGTGCCAGCTCAGGTGGAGGCACAGATACGCAGTATTTT
>.|TRBD2|TRBJ2-1|TRBV27
CASSLSGRQGLAGNEQFF
TGTGCCAGCAGTTTATCGGGGAGACAGGGACTAGCGGGGAATGAGCAGTTCTTC
>.|TRBD1|TRBJ2-7|TRBV5-6
CASRTGPSYEQYF
TGTGCCAGCAGGACAGGGCCCTCCTACGAGCAGTACTTC
>.|.|TRBJ1-4|TRBV20-1
CSAIRNEKLFF
TGCAGTGCTATCCGCAATGAAAAACTGTTTTTT
>.|.|TRBJ2-2|TRBV19
CASRKPNTGELFF
TGTGCCAGTAGAAAACCCAACACCGGGGAGCTGTTTTTT
>.|.|TRBJ1-1|TRBV21-1
CASSTLRDRFLLPGNTEAFF
TGTGCCAGCAGCACCCTCCGGGACAGGTTCCTTTTACCCGGGAACACTGAAGCTTTCTTT
>once|.|TRBJ1-6|TRBV19
CASSILGSPLHF
TGTGCCAGTAGTATTTTAGGTTCACCCCTCCACTTT
>.|TRBD1|TRBJ2-7|TRBV7-8
CASSSRGGGYEQYF
TGTGCCAGCAGCTCCAGAGGGGGCGGGTACGAGCAGTACTTC
>.|.|TRBJ1-2|TRBV11-2
CASSRGPSNYGYTF
TGTGCCAGCAGCCGCGGACCATCTAACTATGGCTACACCTTC
>.|TRBD1|TRBJ2-6|TRBV5-4
CASSSLPGTADSGANVLTF
TGTGCCAGCAGCTCCCTCCCCGGGACAGCCGACTCTGGGGCCAACGTCCTGACTTTC
>.|TRBD1|TRBJ2-7|TRBV30
CAWEGQGIYEQYF
TGTGCCTGGGAGGGACAGGGGATCTACGAGCAGTACTTC
>.|.|TRBJ2-7|TRBV13
CASSPTGGSYEQYF
TGTGCCAGCAGCCCTACAGGCGGATCCTACGAGCAGTACTTC
>.|TRBD1|TRBJ1-3|TRBV10-3
CAVWDSPISGNTIYF
TGTGCCGTCTGGGACAGCCCTATATCTGGAAACACCATATATTTT
>.|TRBD1|TRBJ1-2|TRBV7-2
CASSLDGTGPYGYTF
TGTGCCAGCAGCTTAGATGGGACAGGGCCCTATGGCTACACCTTC
>.|TRBD1|TRBJ2-7|TRBV6-6
CASSYVTGDGEQYF
TGTGCCAGCAGTTACGTAACAGGGGATGGCGAGCAGTACTTC
>.|.|TRBJ2-7|TRBV6-1
CASRAEDNYEQYF
TGTGCCAGCAGAGCCGAAGACAACTACGAGCAGTACTTC
>.|TRBD1|TRBJ1-1|TRBV30
CAWSTLGQGADVGAFF
TGTGCCTGGAGTACCCTCGGACAGGGGGCAGATGTTGGAGCTTTCTTT
>.|.|TRBJ2-7|TRBV4-2
CASSQGQGGSYEQYF
TGTGCCAGCAGCCAAGGACAGGGAGGGTCCTACGAGCAGTACTTC
>.|.|TRBJ1-1|TRBV27
CASTESGSSSPEAFF
TGTGCCAGCACCGAGAGTGGCTCCTCCTCTCCAGAAGCTTTCTTT
>.|.|TRBJ2-4|TRBV7-9
CASSPGDF
TGTGCCAGCAGCCCGGGGGACTTC
>few|.|TRBJ2-1|TRBV29-1
CSVWDNEQFF
TGCAGCGTTTGGGACAATGAGCAGTTCTTC
>few|TRBD2|TRBJ2-1|TRBV7-8
CASSPSGGNFYNEQFF
TGTGCCAGCAGCCCTAGCGGGGGGAACTTTTACAATGAGCAGTTCTTC
>few|.|TRBJ1-2|TRBV4-2
CASSQVSRGDYGYTF
TGTGCCAGCAGCCAAGTATCAAGGGGGGACTATGGCTACACCTTC
>.|.|TRBJ2-7|TRBV9
CASSVGAVLSSYEQYF
TGTGCCAGCAGCGTAGGGGCAGTCCTCAGCTCCTACGAGCAGTACTTC
>once|.|TRBJ1-1|TRBV6-1
CASSRTSARGGEAFF
TGTGCCAGCAGTCGGACCAGCGCAAGAGGTGGTGAAGCTTTCTTT
>.|TRBD2|TRBJ2-5|TRBV5-5
CASSFRLAGRNQETQYF
TGTGCCAGCAGCTTCCGGCTAGCGGGGAGAAACCAAGAGACCCAGTACTTC
>.|.|TRBJ1-1|TRBV6-5
CASRTGGLNTEAFF
TGTGCCAGCAGAACCGGGGGTTTGAACACTGAAGCTTTCTTT
>once|.|TRBJ1-1|TRBV30
CAWRVTLGNTEAFF
TGTGCCTGGAGGGTGACCCTGGGGAACACTGAAGCTTTCTTT
>.|.|TRBJ2-2|TRBV7-9
CASRAGANTGELFF
TGTGCCAGCAGGGCAGGGGCGAACACCGGGGAGCTGTTTTTT
>.|.|TRBJ2-7|TRBV6-5
CASRPAGQTYEQYF
TGTGCCAGCAGACCCGCTGGACAAACCTACGAGCAGTACTTC
>.|.|TRBJ1-6|TRBV6-5
CASSWAGPLNSPLHF
TGTGCCAGCAGTTGGGCCGGGCCTCTTAATTCACCCCTCCACTTT
>.|.|TRBJ1-1|TRBV7-8
CASSLLTGLSNTEAFF
TGTGCCAGCAGCCTACTGACGGGACTTTCGAACACTGAAGCTTTCTTT
>few|.|TRBJ2-1|TRBV10-3
CAISESAAGNEQFF
TGTGCCATCAGTGAGTCTGCGGCAGGCAATGAGCAGTTCTTC
>.|TRBD1|TRBJ1-2|TRBV5-1
CASSFGQGSYGYTF
TGCGCCAGCAGCTTTGGACAGGGATCCTATGGCTACACCTTC
>.|TRBD1|TRBJ1-2|TRBV2
CASRGDRVYGYTF
TGTGCCAGCAGGGGGGACAGGGTTTATGGCTACACCTTC
>.|.|TRBJ2-3|TRBV6-6
CASSYSGAHTDTQYF
TGTGCCAGCAGTTACTCGGGGGCTCACACAGATACGCAGTATTTT
>few|TRBD2|TRBJ2-5|TRBV6-5
CASRLAVLQETQYF
TGTGCCAGCAGACTAGCGGTGTTACAAGAGACCCAGTACTTC